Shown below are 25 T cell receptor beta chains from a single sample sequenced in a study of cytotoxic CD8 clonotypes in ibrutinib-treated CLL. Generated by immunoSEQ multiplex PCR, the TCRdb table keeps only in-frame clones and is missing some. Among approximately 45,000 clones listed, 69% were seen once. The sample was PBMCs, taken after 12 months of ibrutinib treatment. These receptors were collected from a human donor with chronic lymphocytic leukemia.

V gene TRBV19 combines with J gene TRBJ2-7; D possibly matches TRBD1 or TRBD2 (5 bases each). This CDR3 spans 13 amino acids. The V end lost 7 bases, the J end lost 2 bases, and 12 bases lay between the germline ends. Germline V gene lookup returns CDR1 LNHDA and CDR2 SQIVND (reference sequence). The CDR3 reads CASKRDGTYEQYF. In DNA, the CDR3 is TGTGCCAGTAAAAGGGACGGAACCTACGAGCAGTACTTC.

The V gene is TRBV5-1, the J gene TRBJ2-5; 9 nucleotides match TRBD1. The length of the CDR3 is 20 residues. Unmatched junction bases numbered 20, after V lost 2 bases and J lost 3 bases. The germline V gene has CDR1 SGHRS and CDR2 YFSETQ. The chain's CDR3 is CASSFGTGQGQRGSKETQYF. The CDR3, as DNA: TGCGCCAGCAGCTTCGGAACCGGACAGGGGCAGAGAGGGAGTAAAGAGACCCAGTACTTC.

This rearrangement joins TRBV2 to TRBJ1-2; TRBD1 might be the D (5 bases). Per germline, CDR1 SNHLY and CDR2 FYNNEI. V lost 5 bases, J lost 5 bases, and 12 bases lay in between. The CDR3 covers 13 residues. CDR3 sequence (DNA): TGTGCCAGCAGTATACAGGTGACATATGGCTACACCTTC. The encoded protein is CASSIQVTYGYTF.

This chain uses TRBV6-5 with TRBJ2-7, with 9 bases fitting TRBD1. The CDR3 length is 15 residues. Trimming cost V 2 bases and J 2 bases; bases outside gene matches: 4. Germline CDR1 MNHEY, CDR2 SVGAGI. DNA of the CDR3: TGTGCCAGCAGTTACATAGGGACAGGGACCTACGAGCAGTACTTC. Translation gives CASSYIGTGTYEQYF.

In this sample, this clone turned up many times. The CDR3 DNA is TGTGCCATCAACCCGGGCCAGAACACTGAAGCTTTCTTT. Translation: CAINPGQNTEAFF. This chain links TRBV10-3 with TRBJ1-1; no reliable D call. CDR1 and CDR2 (germline): ENHRY, SYGVKD. V lost 7 bases and J 1 base, leaving 10 bases between the germline ends. The CDR3 spans 13 residues.

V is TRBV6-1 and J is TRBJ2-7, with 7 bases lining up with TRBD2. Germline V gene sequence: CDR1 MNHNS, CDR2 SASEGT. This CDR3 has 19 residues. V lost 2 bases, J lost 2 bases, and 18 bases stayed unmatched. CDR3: CASSERMVAGGTKTYEQYF. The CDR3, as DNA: TGTGCCAGCAGTGAAAGAATGGTGGCAGGTGGGACTAAGACCTACGAGCAGTACTTC.

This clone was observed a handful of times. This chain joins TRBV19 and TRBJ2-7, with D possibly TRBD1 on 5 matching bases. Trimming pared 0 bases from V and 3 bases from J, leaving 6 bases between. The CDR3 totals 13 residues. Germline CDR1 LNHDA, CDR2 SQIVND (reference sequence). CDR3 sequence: CASSIDRDYEQYF. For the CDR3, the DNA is TGTGCCAGTAGTATAGACAGGGACTACGAGCAGTACTTC.

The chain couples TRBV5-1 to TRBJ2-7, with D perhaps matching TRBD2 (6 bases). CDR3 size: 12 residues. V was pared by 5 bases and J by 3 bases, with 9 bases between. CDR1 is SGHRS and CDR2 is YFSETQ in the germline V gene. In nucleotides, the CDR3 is TGCGCCAGCAGATCGACTAGCTACGAGCAGTACTTC. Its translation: CASRSTSYEQYF. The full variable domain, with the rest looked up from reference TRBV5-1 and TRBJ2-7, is KAGVTQTPRYLIKTRGQQVTLSCSPISGHRSVSWYQQTPGQGLQFLFEYFSETQRNKGNFPGRFSGRQFSNSRSEMNVSTLELGDSALYLCASRSTSYEQYFGPGTRLTVT.

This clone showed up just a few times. The DNA for the CDR3 is TGTGCCTGGGGGACAGGGGGCATCCGACCCCTCCACTTT. Translating gives CAWGTGGIRPLHF. The J gene is TRBJ1-6, the V gene TRBV30; 12 bases agree with TRBD1. Trimming took 5 bases from V and 12 from J; bases not matched to a gene: 5. Germline assignment: CDR1 GTSNPN and CDR2 SVGIG (reference sequence). The CDR3 consists of 13 residues.

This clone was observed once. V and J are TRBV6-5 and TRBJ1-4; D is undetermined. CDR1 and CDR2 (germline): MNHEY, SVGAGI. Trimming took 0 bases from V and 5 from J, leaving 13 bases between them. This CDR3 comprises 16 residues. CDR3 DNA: TGTGCCAGCAGTTACTCTTGGAGGGCTATGAATGAAAAACTGTTTTTT. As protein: CASSYSWRAMNEKLFF.

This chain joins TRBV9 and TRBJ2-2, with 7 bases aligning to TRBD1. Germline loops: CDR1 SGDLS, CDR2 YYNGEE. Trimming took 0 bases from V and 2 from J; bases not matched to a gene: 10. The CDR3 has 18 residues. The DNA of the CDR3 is TGTGCCAGCAGCGTAGAGGTTGACAGGGTCCCCAACACCGGGGAGCTGTTTTTT. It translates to CASSVEVDRVPNTGELFF.

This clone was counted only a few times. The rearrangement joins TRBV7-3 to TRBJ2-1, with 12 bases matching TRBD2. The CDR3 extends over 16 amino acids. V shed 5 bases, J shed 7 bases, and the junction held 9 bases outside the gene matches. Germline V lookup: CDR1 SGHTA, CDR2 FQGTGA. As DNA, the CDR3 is TGTGCCAGCAGCCAAGCCCCTCTAGCGGGGGGGAATGAGCAGTTCTTC. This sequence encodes CASSQAPLAGGNEQFF.

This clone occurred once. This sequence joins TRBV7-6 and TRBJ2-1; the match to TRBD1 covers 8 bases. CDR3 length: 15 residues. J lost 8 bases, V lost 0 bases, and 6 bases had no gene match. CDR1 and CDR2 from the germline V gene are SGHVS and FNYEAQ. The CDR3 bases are TGTGCCAGCAGCTTAGCTCAGGGGGCAAGGTATGAGCAGTTCTTC. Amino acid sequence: CASSLAQGARYEQFF.

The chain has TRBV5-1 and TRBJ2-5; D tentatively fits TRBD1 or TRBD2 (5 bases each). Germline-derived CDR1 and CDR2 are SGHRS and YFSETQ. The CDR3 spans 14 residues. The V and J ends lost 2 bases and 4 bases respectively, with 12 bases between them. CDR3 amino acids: CASSLRGRRETQYF. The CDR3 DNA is TGCGCCAGCAGCTTAAGGGGACGGCGAGAGACCCAGTACTTC.

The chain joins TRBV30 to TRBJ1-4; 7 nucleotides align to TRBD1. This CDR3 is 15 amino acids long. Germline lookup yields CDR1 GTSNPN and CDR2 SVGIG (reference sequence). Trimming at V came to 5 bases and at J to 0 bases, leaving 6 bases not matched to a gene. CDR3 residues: CAWARDRATNEKLFF. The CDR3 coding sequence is TGTGCCTGGGCCCGGGACAGAGCAACTAATGAAAAACTGTTTTTT.

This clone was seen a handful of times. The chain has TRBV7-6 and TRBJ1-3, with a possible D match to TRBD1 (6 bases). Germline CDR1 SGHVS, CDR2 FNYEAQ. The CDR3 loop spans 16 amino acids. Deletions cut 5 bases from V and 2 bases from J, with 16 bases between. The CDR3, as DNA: TGTGCCAGCAGCGCAACAGGGTCTATTCCTGGAAACACCATATATTTT. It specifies CASSATGSIPGNTIYF.

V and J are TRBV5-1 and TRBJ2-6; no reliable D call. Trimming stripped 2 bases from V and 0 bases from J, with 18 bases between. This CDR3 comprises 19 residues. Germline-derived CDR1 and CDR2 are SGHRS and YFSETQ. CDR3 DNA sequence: TGCGCCAGCAGCTTTGGATACGAGCCCGCAAGCTCTGGGGCCAACGTCCTGACTTTC. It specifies CASSFGYEPASSGANVLTF.

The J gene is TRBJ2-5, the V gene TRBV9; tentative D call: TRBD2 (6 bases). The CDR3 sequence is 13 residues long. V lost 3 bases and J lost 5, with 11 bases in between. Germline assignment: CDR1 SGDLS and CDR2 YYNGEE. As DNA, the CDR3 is TGTGCCAGCAGCGCGACTAGGCGGGAGACCCAGTACTTC. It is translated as CASSATRRETQYF.

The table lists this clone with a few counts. The CDR3 DNA is TGCGCCAGCAGCGACCTACAGGCAGGAGGAGAAGCTTTCTTT. This gives the protein CASSDLQAGGEAFF. This sequence joins TRBV4-1 and TRBJ1-1; a possible D gene is TRBD1 (5 bases). Trimming took off 5 bases at V and 8 bases at J, with 18 bases between the two ends. Germline V lookup: CDR1 MGHRA, CDR2 YSYEKL. The CDR3 runs to 14 residues.

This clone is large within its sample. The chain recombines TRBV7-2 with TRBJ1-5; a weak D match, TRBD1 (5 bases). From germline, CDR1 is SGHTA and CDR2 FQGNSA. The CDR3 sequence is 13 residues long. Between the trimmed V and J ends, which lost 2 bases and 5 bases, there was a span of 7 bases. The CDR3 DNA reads TGTGCCAGCAGCTTATCCAGGGATCAGCCCCAGCATTTT. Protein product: CASSLSRDQPQHF.

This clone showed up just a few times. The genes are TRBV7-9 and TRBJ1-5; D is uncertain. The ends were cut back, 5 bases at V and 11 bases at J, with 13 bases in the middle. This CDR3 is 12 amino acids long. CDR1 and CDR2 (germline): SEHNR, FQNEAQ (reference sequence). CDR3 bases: TGTGCCAGCAGCCCCGACGGACTGTCCCAGCATTTT. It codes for CASSPDGLSQHF.

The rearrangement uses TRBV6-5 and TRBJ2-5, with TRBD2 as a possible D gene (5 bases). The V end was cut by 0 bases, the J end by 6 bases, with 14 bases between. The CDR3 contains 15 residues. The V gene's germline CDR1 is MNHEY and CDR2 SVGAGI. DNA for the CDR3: TGTGCCAGCAGTTACTCGCTAGCTAGTGGGCAGACCCAGTACTTC. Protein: CASSYSLASGQTQYF.

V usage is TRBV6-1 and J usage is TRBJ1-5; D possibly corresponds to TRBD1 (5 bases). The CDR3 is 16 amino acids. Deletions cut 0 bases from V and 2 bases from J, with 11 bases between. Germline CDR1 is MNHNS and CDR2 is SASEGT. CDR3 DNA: TGTGCCAGCAGTGAAGCGTCGGGGGGTCGCAATCAGCCCCAGCATTTT. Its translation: CASSEASGGRNQPQHF.

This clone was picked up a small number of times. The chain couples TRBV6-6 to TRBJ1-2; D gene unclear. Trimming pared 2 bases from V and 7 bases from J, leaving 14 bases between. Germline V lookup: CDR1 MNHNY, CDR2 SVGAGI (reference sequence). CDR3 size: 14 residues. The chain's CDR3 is CASSYGLYYGGYTF. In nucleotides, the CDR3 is TGTGCCAGCAGTTACGGACTTTATTACGGTGGCTACACCTTC.

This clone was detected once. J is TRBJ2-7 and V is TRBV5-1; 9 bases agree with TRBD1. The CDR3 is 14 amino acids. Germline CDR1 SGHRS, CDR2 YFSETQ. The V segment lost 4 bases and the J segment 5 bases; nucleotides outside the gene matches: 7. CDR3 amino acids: CASSAGTGSNEQYF. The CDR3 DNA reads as TGCGCCAGCAGCGCCGGGACAGGGTCCAACGAGCAGTACTTC.